The 5 T cell receptor beta chains presented below share a single source sample, sequenced in a study of OX40 agonist ivuxolimab in advanced cancers. Measured with immunoSEQ multiplex PCR; TCRdb has only the in-frame clones, and not every one. The sample lists 81,000 or so clones, about 92% occurring once. Sequences were derived from CD4+ or CD8+ T cells sorted from blood, sampled in a trial of the OX40 agonist ivuxolimab. The source is an adult with an advanced solid tumor such as melanoma, head and neck, liver or kidney cancer.

The CDR3 nucleotides are TGCGCCAGCAGTGAGATGGGACAGGGTGCCGGAAACACCATATATTTT. Its translation: CASSEMGQGAGNTIYF. The chain joins TRBV10-2 to TRBJ1-3; 9 bases align to TRBD1. Germline CDR1 and CDR2: WSHSY and SAAADI. CDR3 length: 16 amino acids. V lost 2 bases to trimming and J lost 4 bases; unmatched junction nucleotides: 6.

As DNA, the CDR3 is TGTGCCAGCAGTGGGTCTAGCGGAGAACAAGAGACCCAGTACTTC. It yields the protein CASSGSSGEQETQYF. The V call is TRBV2, the J call TRBJ2-5, with 7 bases identical to TRBD2. The ends lost 4 bases at V and 2 bases at J; junction bases unmatched: 7. This CDR3 has 15 amino acids. Looked up from germline, CDR1 is SNHLY and CDR2 is FYNNEI.

This chain links TRBV7-8 with TRBJ2-3; maybe TRBD1 (5 bases). CDR3 length equals 17 residues. CDR1 and CDR2 (germline): SGHVS, FQNEAQ. With 1 base removed from V and 2 bases from J, the gap between germline ends came to 16 bases. CDR3 protein: CASSLGGADTPTDTQYF. The CDR3 nucleotides are TGTGCCAGCAGCTTAGGGGGCGCGGATACCCCCACAGATACGCAGTATTTT.

The rearrangement uses TRBV14 and TRBJ1-2; D call uncertain. The CDR3 consists of 11 residues. V was cut by 1 base and J by 6 bases, with 3 bases left in between. The germline V gene has CDR1 SGHDN and CDR2 FVKESK. CDR3 nucleotide sequence: TGTGCCAGCAGCCAAGTTGATGGCTACACCTTC. It encodes CASSQVDGYTF.

The V call is TRBV28, the J call TRBJ1-1; 8 bases are shared with TRBD1. This CDR3 contains 13 residues. V lost 6 bases, J lost 8 bases, and 8 bases stayed unmatched. Germline-derived CDR1 and CDR2 are MDHEN and SYDVKM. The DNA of the CDR3 is TGTGCCAGCAGCTGGGGACAGGATATAGAAGCTTTCTTT. Its translation is CASSWGQDIEAFF.